What follows are 9 T cell receptor beta chains derived from one specimen sequenced in a study of blood T cell repertoires in COVID-19. Assay used: immunoSEQ multiplex PCR; TCRdb lists only in-frame clones, some missing. The sample lists under 100,000 clones, 70% to 90% occurring once. Sequencing was done on a sample of peripheral blood. The origin of the receptors is a middle-aged man with acute or convalescent COVID-19.

The rearrangement uses TRBV29-1 and TRBJ2-3, with a tentative D call TRBD2 (5 bases). Deletions cut 2 bases from V and 5 bases from J, with 8 bases between. CDR3 length equals 12 residues. Germline V gene data show CDR1 as SQVTM and CDR2 as ANQGSEA. The CDR3 coding sequence is TGCAGCGTTGAAAGGGCGGGAGATACGCAGTATTTT. This sequence encodes CSVERAGDTQYF.

In DNA, the CDR3 is TGCGCCAGCAGCCAGTACAGCCAAGAGACCCAGTACTTC. It is translated as CASSQYSQETQYF. The rearrangement uses TRBV4-1 and TRBJ2-5; unclear D gene. CDR3 size: 13 residues. V lost 3 bases, J lost 1 base, and 6 bases lay in between. Germline values: CDR1 MGHRA, CDR2 YSYEKL.

The chain recombines TRBV5-4 with TRBJ1-2; 10 nucleotides line up with TRBD1. The CDR3 contains 15 residues. The germline CDR1 and CDR2 sequences are SGHNT and YYREEE (reference sequence). The trim removed 0 bases at V and 5 bases at J, leaving 4 bases unmatched. CDR3 nucleotides: TGTGCCAGCAGCTTGGAGGGGACAGGGGAATATGGCTACACCTTC. Encoded protein: CASSLEGTGEYGYTF.

This rearrangement joins TRBV11-2 to TRBJ2-1, with TRBD2 matching over 9 bases. Per germline, CDR1 SGHAT and CDR2 FQNNGV. CDR3 length equals 13 residues. The V gene end was trimmed by 8 bases and the J gene end by 6 bases; junction bases not matched to a gene: 5. The CDR3: CASLSGGLNEQFF. CDR3 coding DNA: TGTGCCAGCCTTAGCGGGGGCCTCAATGAGCAGTTCTTC.

V gene TRBV5-4 combines with J gene TRBJ2-3; 10 positions match TRBD2. J gave up 2 bases and V 0 bases, and 6 bases lay outside the gene matches. Germline loops: CDR1 SGHNT, CDR2 YYREEE (reference sequence). This CDR3 region has 17 residues. Written as DNA, the CDR3 is TGTGCCAGCAGCTTGGATCCAGCGGGAGGGCCCACAGATACGCAGTATTTT. Protein: CASSLDPAGGPTDTQYF. The full variable domain, in which reference TRBV5-4 and TRBJ2-3 provide the parts outside the CDR3, is ETGVTQSPTHLIKTRGQQVTLRCSSQSGHNTVSWYQQALGQGPQFIFQYYREEENGRGNFPPRFSGLQFPNYSSELNVNALELDDSALYLCASSLDPAGGPTDTQYFGPGTRLTVL.

This chain links TRBV27 with TRBJ1-2; 7 bases fit TRBD1. This CDR3 spans 15 amino acids. Germline CDR1 and CDR2: MNHEY and SMNVEV (reference sequence). The junction had 7 bases not matched to a gene; V was cut back by 6 bases and J by 0 bases. This CDR3 reads CASRHGTATNYGYTF. Written as DNA, the CDR3 is TGTGCCAGCAGACACGGGACAGCAACTAACTATGGCTACACCTTC.

V gene TRBV7-9 combines with J gene TRBJ1-3; D not resolved. V gave up 2 bases and J gave up 5 bases, with 13 bases separating them. From germline, CDR1 is SEHNR and CDR2 FQNEAQ (reference sequence). The length of the CDR3 is 15 residues. CDR3 DNA sequence: TGTGCCAGCAGCTTAAGGAGCGAGACTAGAAACACCATATATTTT. It yields the protein CASSLRSETRNTIYF. The variable domain in full, with the rest retrieved from reference TRBV7-9 and TRBJ1-3, is DTGVSQNPRHKITKRGQNVTFRCDPISEHNRLYWYRQTLGQGPEFLTYFQNEAQLEKSRLLSDRFSAERPKGSFSTLEIQRTEQGDSAMYLCASSLRSETRNTIYFGEGSWLTVV.

In its sample, this clone was seen a few times. In DNA form, the CDR3 reads TGTGCCAGCAGCAATAGCGGGGGGGAGACCCAGTACTTC. Translating gives CASSNSGGETQYF. The V gene is TRBV6-5, the J gene TRBJ2-5; 10 bases are a match to TRBD2. The V segment lost 6 bases and the J segment 5 bases; nucleotides outside the gene matches: 3. The CDR3 runs 13 residues. Germline V gives CDR1 MNHEY, CDR2 SVGAGI.

This clone turned up a few times. This rearrangement joins TRBV4-1 to TRBJ1-3; D is uncertain. The CDR3 is made up of 15 amino acids. Germline-derived CDR1 and CDR2 are MGHRA and YSYEKL. Deletions cut 4 bases from V and 0 bases from J, with 10 bases between. CDR3 protein: CASSREGSSGNTIYF. CDR3 sequence (DNA): TGCGCCAGCAGCCGGGAGGGCAGCTCTGGAAACACCATATATTTT.